This T cell receptor beta chain came from a study of T cells in Graves' hyperthyroidism and ophthalmopathy. Study results and limitations: Among clonotypes expanded in thyroid above 0.001, most were also found in blood. Ophthalmopathy was distinguished from stable hyperthyroidism by 13 V-J signatures. Before onset, ophthalmopathy was predicted by the model a median around 6.5 months earlier.

TCR beta CDR3 regions were amplified from RNA. Carried out on the TCR CDR3, a first-round RT-PCR used the HTBI primer set. TCRdb passed the multiplex PCR reads through MiXCR, listing each CDR3 protein once. Of roughly 99,000 distinct CDR3 sequences listed, roughly 15% are singletons. This clonotype has ten or more counts. Its target is unknown. Trimming took 4 bases from V and 0 from J, leaving 6 bases between them. The CDR3 spans 13 residues. In germline, CDR1 is GTSNPN, CDR2 SVGIG (reference sequence). Fresh peripheral blood, about 9.9 ml, yielded the PBMCs. Sequenced input: blood. V usage is TRBV30 and J usage is TRBJ1-4; D gene uncertain. The sequence derives from a woman in her 50s with Graves' hyperthyroidism. CDR3 amino acids: CAWTLATNEKLFF. For the CDR3, the DNA is TGTGCCTGGACCCTAGCAACTAATGAAAAACTGTTTTTT.